The present TCR beta chain was sequenced within a study of vaccination effects on CD4 cells after COVID-19. Study-wide background: Before any sequencing was done, the ViraFEST assay used viral peptide pools to expand antigen-specific CD4+ T cells. Wells of roughly 2.1 million PBMC each were grown with 10 IU/ml IL-2 and about 10 ug/ml peptides. General study findings and limits: Healthy vaccine recipients' vaccine-induced clones were almost all SARS-CoV-2 mono-reactive.

The culture ran for 9 to 11 days, and then CD4+ T cells were isolated. Every participant took two doses of the BNT162b2 or mRNA-1273 vaccine. Half-medium exchanges with IL-2 medium took place on days 3 and 7. A word on this clone: Its target is not known.

This CDR3 is 14 amino acids long. After removal of 3 bases from V and 7 bases from J, the junction contained 2 bases not matched to a gene. CDR1 SGHRS and CDR2 YFSETQ come from the germline V gene. Profiling relied on immunoSEQ multiplex PCR, and the TCRdb table lists in-frame clones only, not all of them. The table lists approximately 29,000 clones, 70% to 85% of them singletons, with 14% to 15% in the top ten. This clonotype was obtained from a human donor who received a COVID-19 vaccine. The chain joins TRBV5-1 to TRBJ1-4, with TRBD1 identical over 11 bases. The sequences come from CD4+ T cells from PBMCs cultured without peptide, collected after COVID-19 vaccination. The DNA of the CDR3 is TGCGCCAGCAGCTCCGGGACAGGGGGTGAAAAACTGTTTTTT. Its translation: CASSSGTGGEKLFF.